The 27 T cell receptor beta chains presented below share a single source sample, sequenced in a study of CD8+CD57+ T cells in acquired aplastic anemia. Genomic DNA, serving as template, underwent TCR beta VDJ and CDR3 profiling. One entry per CDR3 protein results from TCRdb running MiXCR on the reads. The sample consists of 180,000 or so distinct CDR3 sequences, around half of them appearing once. It was patients with CD8+CD57+ cell expansion by flow cytometry who were chosen for sequencing. Sequencing was done on a sample of sorted CD4+, CD8+, or CD8+CD57+ T cells (not recorded which) from PBMCs. The origin of the receptors is a human donor with aplastic anemia.

The chain recombines TRBV10-3 with TRBJ2-1; possibly TRBD2 for D (5 bases). CDR3 length: 13 amino acids. V was shortened by 4 bases and J by 8 bases, with 12 bases between the two germline ends. Germline V CDR1 and CDR2: ENHRY, SYGVKD. The DNA for the CDR3 is TGTGCCATCAGTGGATCCAGCGGCTATGAGCAGTTCTTC. Translation gives CAISGSSGYEQFF.

This clonotype was detected only a few times. The V call is TRBV7-6, the J call TRBJ1-2; TRBD1 is a possible D gene (6 bases). In germline, CDR1 is SGHVS, CDR2 FNYEAQ. Trimming cost V 5 bases and J 0 bases, with 10 bases left between them. The CDR3 spans 14 residues. Here the CDR3 DNA reads TGTGCCAGCAGCCCCGACAGGACTAACTATGGCTACACCTTC. This sequence encodes CASSPDRTNYGYTF.

The sample holds many counts of this clonotype. V gene TRBV7-8 combines with J gene TRBJ2-7; 8 bases map to TRBD2. The CDR3 loop spans 14 amino acids. Looked up from germline, CDR1 is SGHVS and CDR2 is FQNEAQ. After removal of 4 bases from V and 7 bases from J, the junction contained 9 bases not matched to a gene. This chain's CDR3 is CASSSLQGGGEQYF. CDR3 DNA: TGTGCCAGCAGCTCACTCCAGGGCGGGGGGGAGCAGTACTTC.

V and J are TRBV24-1 and TRBJ2-2; TRBD2 aligns across 12 bases. Trimming cost V 11 bases and J 6 bases; bases outside gene matches: 3. There are 13 residues in the CDR3. From germline, CDR1 is KGHDR and CDR2 SFDVKD. The CDR3 region is CASRTSGAGELFF. The CDR3 DNA follows: TGTGCCAGCCGGACTAGCGGGGCCGGGGAGCTGTTTTTT.

V and J are TRBV12-3 or TRBV12-4 and TRBJ2-1, with a tentative D call TRBD2 (7 bases). CDR3 length: 16 residues. Trimming cost V 7 bases and J 10 bases, with 26 bases left between them. The CDR3: CASTKGGGPQVEEQFF. DNA of the CDR3: TGTGCCAGCACCAAGGGGGGGGGGCCTCAGGTAGAGGAGCAGTTCTTC.

This clonotype has a single count. This sequence joins TRBV29-1 and TRBJ2-5; D possibly corresponds to TRBD1 (5 bases). The CDR3 has 14 residues. CDR1 and CDR2 (germline): SQVTM, ANQGSEA. Between the trimmed V and J ends, which lost 2 bases and 5 bases, there was a span of 15 bases. In DNA form, the CDR3 reads TGCAGCGTTGAATATTCCAGGGTTCGGGAGACCCAGTACTTC. It translates to CSVEYSRVRETQYF.

This chain connects TRBV7-2 to TRBJ2-7; 9 bases are shared with TRBD2. CDR1 is SGHTA and CDR2 is FQGNSA in the germline V gene. V lost 3 bases, J lost 3 bases, and 3 bases stayed unmatched. CDR3 size: 14 residues. CDR3 residues: CASSLTSGSYEQYF. The CDR3 nucleotides read TGTGCCAGCAGCTTGACTAGCGGAAGCTACGAGCAGTACTTC.

This clonotype has only a few counts. The chain couples TRBV19 to TRBJ1-5; 9 nucleotides line up with TRBD1. Per the germline V gene, CDR1 is LNHDA and CDR2 is SQIVND (reference sequence). This CDR3 is 14 amino acids long. With 7 bases clipped from V and 6 bases from J, the junction kept 7 bases outside the gene matches. CDR3 nucleotide sequence: TGTGCCAGTAACCCGGACAGGGGTGGTCAGCCCCAGCATTTT. Amino acids: CASNPDRGGQPQHF.

In its sample, this clonotype was seen many times. V usage is TRBV9 and J usage is TRBJ1-4; the match to TRBD1 covers 8 bases. The length of the CDR3 is 15 residues. J lost 7 bases, V lost 0 bases, and 5 bases had no gene match. Germline V gene lookup returns CDR1 SGDLS and CDR2 YYNGEE. This CDR3 reads CASSVEAGGGEKLFF. The CDR3 region has the DNA TGTGCCAGCAGCGTAGAGGCAGGGGGCGGTGAAAAACTGTTTTTT.

The sample holds many counts of this clonotype. The rearrangement links TRBV5-6 to TRBJ2-5; 9 bases agree with TRBD1. The CDR3 is made up of 13 amino acids. With 6 bases clipped from V and 5 bases from J, the junction kept 5 bases outside the gene matches. Germline V gives CDR1 SGHDT, CDR2 YYEEEE. CDR3 amino acids: CASIRTGVETQYF. CDR3 DNA sequence: TGTGCCAGCATAAGGACAGGGGTGGAGACCCAGTACTTC.

This clonotype has a count of ten or more. V and J are TRBV12-3 or TRBV12-4 and TRBJ1-6; a weak D match, TRBD1 (6 bases). V lost 1 base and J lost 10, with 14 bases in between. The CDR3 sequence is 15 residues long. CDR3 sequence: CASSLGQASESPLHF. The CDR3 DNA follows: TGTGCCAGCAGTTTAGGACAGGCGTCGGAGTCACCCCTCCACTTT.

At least ten counts were recorded for this clonotype. This rearrangement joins TRBV19 to TRBJ1-4, with D unclear. This CDR3 spans 15 amino acids. Looked up from germline, CDR1 is LNHDA and CDR2 is SQIVND (reference sequence). Trimming stripped 5 bases from V and 4 bases from J, with 14 bases between. The CDR3 region has the DNA TGTGCCAGTAGTCCCCGTGGCGGGGTTAATGAAAAACTGTTTTTT. Its protein is CASSPRGGVNEKLFF. Supplemented by reference TRBV19 and TRBJ1-4, the full variable domain reads DGGITQSPKYLFRKEGQNVTLSCEQNLNHDAMYWYRQDPGQGLRLIYYSQIVNDFQKGDIAEGYSVSREKKESFPLTVTSAQKNPTAFYLCASSPRGGVNEKLFFGSGTQLSVL.

The chain joins TRBV19 to TRBJ1-5, with 7 bases that match TRBD1. This CDR3 has 13 amino acids. The ends lost 7 bases at V and 4 bases at J; junction bases unmatched: 4. Germline-derived CDR1 and CDR2 are LNHDA and SQIVND (reference sequence). CDR3 in amino acids: CASTLTGNQPQHF. CDR3 coding DNA: TGTGCCAGTACCTTGACAGGGAATCAGCCCCAGCATTTT.

This clonotype appeared many times. The chain combines TRBV6-1 with TRBJ2-5; maybe TRBD2 (6 bases). V lost 0 bases to trimming and J lost 5 bases, with 16 bases between them. CDR1 and CDR2 (germline): MNHNS, SASEGT. This CDR3 is 16 amino acids long. The CDR3 bases are TGTGCCAGCAGTGAAGCGGTCGGAGGGGACGCGGAGACCCAGTACTTC. Its protein product is CASSEAVGGDAETQYF.

This chain links TRBV25-1 with TRBJ2-7; D possibly corresponds to TRBD2 (6 bases). This CDR3 is built from 15 residues. In germline, CDR1 is MGHDK, CDR2 SYGVNS. Trimming left V 3 bases short and J 4 bases short, with 16 bases between. The CDR3 loop is CASSDSGEGLYEQYF. CDR3 sequence (DNA): TGTGCCAGCAGTGATTCGGGAGAGGGCCTTTACGAGCAGTACTTC.

The genes are TRBV29-1 and TRBJ2-2, with a weak D call TRBD1 (5 bases). Trimming removed 4 bases from V and 1 base from J, with 7 bases in between. From germline, CDR1 is SQVTM and CDR2 ANQGSEA. The CDR3 length is 13 residues. The CDR3 region has the DNA TGCAGCGTTGCCGACAGGAACACCGGGGAGCTGTTTTTT. Residues: CSVADRNTGELFF.

In this sample, this clonotype turned up many times. J is TRBJ2-2 and V is TRBV7-7; no definite D call. This CDR3 comprises 16 residues. Trimming cost V 5 bases and J 7 bases, with 20 bases left between them. Germline values: CDR1 SSHAT, CDR2 FNYEAQ (reference sequence). Here the CDR3 DNA reads TGTGCCAGCAGCGCGCGCAGTTCGCCTGGTGGCGGGGAGCTGTTTTTT. This sequence encodes CASSARSSPGGGELFF.

In this sample, this clonotype turned up many times. The CDR3 sequence is CASSASERAEETQYF. The CDR3 region has the DNA TGTGCCAGTAGTGCCTCGGAGCGGGCGGAAGAGACCCAGTACTTC. V usage is TRBV19 and J usage is TRBJ2-5; possibly TRBD2 for D (6 bases). The V gene lost 5 bases and the J gene lost 3 bases, with 16 bases spanning the gap. Germline V gene data show CDR1 as LNHDA and CDR2 as SQIVND (reference sequence). The length of the CDR3 is 15 residues.

This clonotype was detected ten times or more. V is TRBV6-1 and J is TRBJ2-1, with D possibly TRBD2 on 6 matching bases. Trimming removed 6 bases from V and 10 bases from J, with 22 bases in between. The length of the CDR3 is 15 residues. Looked up from germline, CDR1 is MNHNS and CDR2 is SASEGT. The CDR3 loop is CASSHTSSTSLEQFF. The CDR3 DNA reads as TGTGCCAGCAGCCATACTAGCAGCACAAGCTTGGAGCAGTTCTTC.

This clonotype showed up just a few times. The V gene is TRBV28, the J gene TRBJ2-7, with D uncertain. The V end lost 5 bases, the J end lost 2 bases, and 10 bases lay between the germline ends. Germline CDR1 MDHEN, CDR2 SYDVKM. The CDR3 length is 13 residues. CDR3 DNA: TGTGCCAGCAGTACCCTGGCAGCCTACGAGCAGTACTTC. The encoded protein is CASSTLAAYEQYF.

Worth noting for this clonotype: Given a much more abundant clone one base away, this may be a read error. V usage is TRBV6-1 and J usage is TRBJ1-1; weak D call: TRBD1 (6 bases). V was cut by 6 bases and J by 6 bases, with 14 bases left in between. The CDR3 spans 13 residues. CDR1 is MNHNS, CDR2 SASEGT, per germline. The CDR3 region has the DNA TGTGCCAGCAGGGAAACAGGGAGCTCTGAAGCTTTCTTT. It encodes CASRETGSSEAFF.

In this sample, this clonotype turned up many times. This rearrangement joins TRBV11-2 to TRBJ2-3; TRBD1 aligns across 7 bases. CDR3 length equals 15 residues. Germline-derived CDR1 and CDR2 are SGHAT and FQNNGV. V trimming: 5 bases; J trimming: 11 bases; junction bases outside the gene matches: 16. CDR3 nucleotide sequence: TGTGCCAGCAGCGAGCAACAGGGGCGGCTGTGGGGGCAGTATTTT. This codes for CASSEQQGRLWGQYF.

This clonotype was seen once. A much larger clone lies one base from this, so it may be a read error. The V call is TRBV11-2, the J call TRBJ2-3, with D perhaps given as TRBD1 or TRBD2 (6 bases each). Germline CDR1 is SGHAT and CDR2 is FQNNGV. CDR3 length equals 14 residues. The CDR3 DNA is TGTGCCAGCGGCTTAGGGGGAGGCTCCCATACGCAGTATTTT. Translation: CASGLGGGSHTQYF. Combining the CDR3 with reference TRBV11-2 and TRBJ2-3 gives the whole variable domain EAGVAQSPRYKIIEKRQSVAFWCNPISGHATLYWYQQILGQGPKLLIQFQNNGVVDDSQLPKDRFSAERLKGVDSTLKIQPAKLEDSAVYLCASGLGGGSHTQYFGPGTRLTVL.

This clonotype was observed at least ten times. The chain couples TRBV7-6 to TRBJ2-5, with D maybe TRBD2 (5 bases). This CDR3 has 13 amino acids. Germline values: CDR1 SGHVS, CDR2 FNYEAQ. V shed 1 base and J shed 6 bases, with 9 bases lying between them. DNA of the CDR3: TGTGCCAGCAGCTTAGAAGGGAGACAGACCCAGTACTTC. As protein: CASSLEGRQTQYF. The full variable domain, in which reference TRBV7-6 and TRBJ2-5 provide the parts outside the CDR3, is GAGVSQSPRYKVTKRGQDVALRCDPISGHVSLYWYRQALGQGPEFLTYFNYEAQQDKSGLPNDRFSAERPEGSISTLTIQRTEQRDSAMYRCASSLEGRQTQYFGPGTRLLVL.

This clonotype has only a few counts. This rearrangement joins TRBV10-3 to TRBJ2-7, with TRBD1 matching 10 bases. Trimming at V came to 3 bases and at J to 3 bases, leaving 8 bases not matched to a gene. CDR1 and CDR2 from the germline V gene are ENHRY and SYGVKD. The CDR3 runs 16 residues. CDR3 sequence: CAISDPGQGGVYEQYF. In nucleotides, the CDR3 is TGTGCCATCAGTGATCCAGGACAGGGGGGGGTCTACGAGCAGTACTTC.

The chain is built from TRBV5-3 and TRBJ2-1; 7 bases are shared with TRBD2. TRBV5-3 is placed among ORFs of uncertain function. V dropped 8 bases and J dropped 4; count of bases not matched to a gene: 9. This CDR3 has 14 residues. CDR3 coding DNA: TGTGCCAGTTCGCTCGGCGGGGGTTACAATGAGCAGTTCTTC. This gives the protein CASSLGGGYNEQFF.

This clonotype was seen many times. This chain links TRBV4-2 with TRBJ1-3; unclear D gene. Germline V gene data show CDR1 as LGHNA and CDR2 as YNFKEQ. The V end was cut by 1 base, the J end by 2 bases, with 9 bases between. The CDR3 extends over 15 amino acids. The DNA for the CDR3 is TGTGCCAGCAGCCAAGTTCACATGGCTGGAAACACCATATATTTT. Translated: CASSQVHMAGNTIYF.